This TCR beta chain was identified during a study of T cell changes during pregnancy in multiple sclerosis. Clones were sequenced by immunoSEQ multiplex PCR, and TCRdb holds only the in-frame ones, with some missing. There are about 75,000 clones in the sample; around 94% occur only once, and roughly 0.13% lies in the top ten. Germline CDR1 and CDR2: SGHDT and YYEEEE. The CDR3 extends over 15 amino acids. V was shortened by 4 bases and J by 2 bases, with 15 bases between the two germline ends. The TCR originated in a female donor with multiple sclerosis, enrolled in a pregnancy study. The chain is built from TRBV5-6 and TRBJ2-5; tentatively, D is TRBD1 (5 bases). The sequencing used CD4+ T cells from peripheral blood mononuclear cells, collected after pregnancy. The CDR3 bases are TGTGCCAGCAGCCGCAGGGTAGTACGTCAAGAGACCCAGTACTTC. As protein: CASSRRVVRQETQYF.